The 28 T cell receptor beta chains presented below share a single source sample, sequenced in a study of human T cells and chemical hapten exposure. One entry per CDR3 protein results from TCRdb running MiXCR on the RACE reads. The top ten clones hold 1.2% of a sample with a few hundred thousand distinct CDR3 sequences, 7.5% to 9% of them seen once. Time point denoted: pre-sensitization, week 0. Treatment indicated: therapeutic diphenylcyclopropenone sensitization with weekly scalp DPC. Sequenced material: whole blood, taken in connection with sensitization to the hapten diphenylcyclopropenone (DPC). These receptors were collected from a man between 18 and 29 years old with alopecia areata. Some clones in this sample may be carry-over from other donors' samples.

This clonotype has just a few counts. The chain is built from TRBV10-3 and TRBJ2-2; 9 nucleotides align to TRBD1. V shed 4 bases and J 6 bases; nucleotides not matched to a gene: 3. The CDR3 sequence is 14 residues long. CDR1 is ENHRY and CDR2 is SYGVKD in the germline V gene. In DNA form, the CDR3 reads TGTGCCATCAGTGTGAGGACAGGGGCCGGGGAGCTGTTTTTT. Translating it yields CAISVRTGAGELFF.

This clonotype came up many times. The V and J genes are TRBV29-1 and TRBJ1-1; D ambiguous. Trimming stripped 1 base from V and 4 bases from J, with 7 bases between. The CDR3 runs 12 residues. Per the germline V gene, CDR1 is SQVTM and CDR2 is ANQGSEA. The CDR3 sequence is CSVEGVATEAFF. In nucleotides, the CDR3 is TGCAGCGTTGAAGGGGTTGCCACTGAAGCTTTCTTT.

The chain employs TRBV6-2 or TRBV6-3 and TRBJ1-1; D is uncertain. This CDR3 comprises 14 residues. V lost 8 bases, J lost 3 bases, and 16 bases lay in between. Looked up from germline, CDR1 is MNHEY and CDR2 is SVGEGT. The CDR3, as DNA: TGTGCCAGCGTACCAAGGACCCCAGACACTGAAGCTTTCTTT. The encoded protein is CASVPRTPDTEAFF.

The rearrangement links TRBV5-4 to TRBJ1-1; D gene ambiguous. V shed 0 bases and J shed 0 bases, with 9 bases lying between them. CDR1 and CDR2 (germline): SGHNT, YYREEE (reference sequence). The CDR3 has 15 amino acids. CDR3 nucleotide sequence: TGTGCCAGCAGCTTGGTCGGACCAATGAACACTGAAGCTTTCTTT. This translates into CASSLVGPMNTEAFF.

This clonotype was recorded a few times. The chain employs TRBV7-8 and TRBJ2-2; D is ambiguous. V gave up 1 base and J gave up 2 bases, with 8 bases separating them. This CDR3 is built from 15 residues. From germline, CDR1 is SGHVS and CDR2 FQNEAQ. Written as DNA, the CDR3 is TGTGCCAGCAGCTTAGTAGACTTCAACACCGGGGAGCTGTTTTTT. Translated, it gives CASSLVDFNTGELFF.

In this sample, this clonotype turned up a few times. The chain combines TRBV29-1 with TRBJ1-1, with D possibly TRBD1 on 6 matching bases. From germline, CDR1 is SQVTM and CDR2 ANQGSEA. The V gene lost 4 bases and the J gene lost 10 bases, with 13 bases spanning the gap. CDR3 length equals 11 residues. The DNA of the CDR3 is TGCAGCGTTGTTCCGGCAGGGGTAGCTTTCTTT. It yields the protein CSVVPAGVAFF.

CDR3 loop: CASSQGIKAFF. The CDR3 DNA reads as TGCGCCAGCAGCCAAGGAATCAAAGCTTTCTTT. This chain uses TRBV4-1 with TRBJ1-1; D is unclear. The V and J ends lost 1 base and 9 bases respectively, with 6 bases between them. Per germline, CDR1 MGHRA and CDR2 YSYEKL. This CDR3 is built from 11 residues.

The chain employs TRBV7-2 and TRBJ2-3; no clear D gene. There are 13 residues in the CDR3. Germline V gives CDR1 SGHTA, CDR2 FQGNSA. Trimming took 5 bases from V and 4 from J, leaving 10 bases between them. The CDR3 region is CASSRPVADTQYF. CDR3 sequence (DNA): TGTGCCAGCAGCCGCCCAGTAGCAGATACGCAGTATTTT.

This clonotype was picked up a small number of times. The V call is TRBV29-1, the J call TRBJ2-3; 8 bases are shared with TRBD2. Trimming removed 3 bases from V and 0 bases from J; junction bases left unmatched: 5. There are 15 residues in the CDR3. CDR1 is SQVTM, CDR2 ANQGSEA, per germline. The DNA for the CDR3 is TGCAGCGTTGATTCTAGCGGGTCTAGCACAGATACGCAGTATTTT. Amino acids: CSVDSSGSSTDTQYF.

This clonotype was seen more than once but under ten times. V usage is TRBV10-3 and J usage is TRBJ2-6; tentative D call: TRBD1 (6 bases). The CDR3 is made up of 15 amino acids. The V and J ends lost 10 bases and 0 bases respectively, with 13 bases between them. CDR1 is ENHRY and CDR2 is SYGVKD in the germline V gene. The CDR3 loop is CASRQASSGANVLTF. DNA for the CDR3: TGTGCCAGCCGACAGGCTAGCTCTGGGGCCAACGTCCTGACTTTC.

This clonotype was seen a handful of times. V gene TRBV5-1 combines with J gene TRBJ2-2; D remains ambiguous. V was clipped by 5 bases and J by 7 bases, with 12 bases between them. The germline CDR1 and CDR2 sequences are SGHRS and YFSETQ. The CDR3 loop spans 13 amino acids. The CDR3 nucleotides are TGCGCCAGCAGTGTCTCGGGTAACGGGGAGCTGTTTTTT. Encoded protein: CASSVSGNGELFF.

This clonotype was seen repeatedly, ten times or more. The CDR3, as DNA: TGCAGCGTTGAAGAAGGCGGGGGCGGTGAGCAGTTCTTC. Its protein product is CSVEEGGGGEQFF. The chain couples TRBV29-1 to TRBJ2-1; D is possibly TRBD2 (7 bases). The germline gives CDR1 SQVTM, CDR2 ANQGSEA. This CDR3 comprises 13 residues. V lost 0 bases and J lost 9, with 12 bases in between.

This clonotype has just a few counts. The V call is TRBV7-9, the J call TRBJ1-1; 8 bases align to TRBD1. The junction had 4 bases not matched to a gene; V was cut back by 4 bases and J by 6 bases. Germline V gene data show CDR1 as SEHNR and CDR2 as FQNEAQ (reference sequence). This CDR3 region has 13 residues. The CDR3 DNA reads TGTGCCAGCAGCTCGTCGGACAGGGCTGAAGCTTTCTTT. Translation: CASSSSDRAEAFF.

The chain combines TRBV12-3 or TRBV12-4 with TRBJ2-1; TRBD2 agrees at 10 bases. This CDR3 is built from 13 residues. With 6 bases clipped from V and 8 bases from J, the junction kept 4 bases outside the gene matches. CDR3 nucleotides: TGTGCCAGCAGCCTGGGGACTAGCGATGAGCAGTTCTTC. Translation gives CASSLGTSDEQFF.

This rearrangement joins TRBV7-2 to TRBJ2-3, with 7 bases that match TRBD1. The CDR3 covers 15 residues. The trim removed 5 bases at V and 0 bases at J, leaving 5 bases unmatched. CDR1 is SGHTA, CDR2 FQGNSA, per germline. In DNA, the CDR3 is TGTGCCAGCAGCAATTACAGGGGAAGCACAGATACGCAGTATTTT. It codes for CASSNYRGSTDTQYF.

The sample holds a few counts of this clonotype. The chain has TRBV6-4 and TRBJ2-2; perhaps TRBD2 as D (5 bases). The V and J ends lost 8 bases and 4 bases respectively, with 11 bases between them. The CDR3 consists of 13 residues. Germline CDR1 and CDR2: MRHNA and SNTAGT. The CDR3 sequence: CASGGSATGELFF. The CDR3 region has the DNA TGTGCCAGCGGAGGATCGGCCACCGGGGAGCTGTTTTTT.

The CDR3, as DNA: TGCGCCAGCAGTGCGACCAGGGGGACAGGATCCTACGAGCAGTACTTC. Its protein is CASSATRGTGSYEQYF. The gene calls are TRBV10-1 and TRBJ2-7, with 8 bases aligning to TRBD1. The V gene's germline CDR1 is WNHNN and CDR2 SYGVQD (reference sequence). CDR3 length: 16 amino acids. Losses at the gene ends were 4 bases for V and 1 base for J; bases not matched to a gene: 9.

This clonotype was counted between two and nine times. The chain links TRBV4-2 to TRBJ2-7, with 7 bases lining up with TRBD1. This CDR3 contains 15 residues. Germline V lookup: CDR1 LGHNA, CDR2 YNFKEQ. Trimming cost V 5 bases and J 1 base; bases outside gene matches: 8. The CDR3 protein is CASSDTGTESYEQYF. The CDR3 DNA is TGTGCCAGCAGCGATACCGGGACAGAGTCCTACGAGCAGTACTTC.

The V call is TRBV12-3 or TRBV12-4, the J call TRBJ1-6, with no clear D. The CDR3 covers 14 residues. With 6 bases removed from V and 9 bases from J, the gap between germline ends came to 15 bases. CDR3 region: CASRLTPAGSPLHF. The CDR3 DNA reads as TGTGCCAGCAGATTAACTCCGGCGGGTTCACCCCTCCACTTT.

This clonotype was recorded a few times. The CDR3 DNA reads TGTGCCAGCAGTTTGTTCGGGACACCCCGATTGGGGGAGCTGTTTTTT. Protein: CASSLFGTPRLGELFF. J is TRBJ2-2 and V is TRBV27; D possibly corresponds to TRBD1 (6 bases). Between the trimmed V and J ends, which lost 3 bases and 8 bases, there was a span of 19 bases. The CDR3 has 16 residues. Germline loops: CDR1 MNHEY, CDR2 SMNVEV (reference sequence).

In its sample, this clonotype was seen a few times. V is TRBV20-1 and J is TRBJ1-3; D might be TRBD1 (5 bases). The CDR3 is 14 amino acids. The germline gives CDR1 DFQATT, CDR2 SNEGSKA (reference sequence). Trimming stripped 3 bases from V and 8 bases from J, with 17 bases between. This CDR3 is CSASSGGGVDTIYF. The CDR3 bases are TGCAGTGCTAGCTCGGGGGGTGGAGTAGACACCATATATTTT.

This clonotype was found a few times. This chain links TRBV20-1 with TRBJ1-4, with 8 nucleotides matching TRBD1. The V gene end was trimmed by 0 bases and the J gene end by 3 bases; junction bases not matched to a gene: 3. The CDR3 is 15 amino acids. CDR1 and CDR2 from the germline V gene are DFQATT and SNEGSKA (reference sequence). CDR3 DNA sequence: TGCAGTGCTAGAGATAGGGGACAGGCTAATGAAAAACTGTTTTTT. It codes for CSARDRGQANEKLFF.

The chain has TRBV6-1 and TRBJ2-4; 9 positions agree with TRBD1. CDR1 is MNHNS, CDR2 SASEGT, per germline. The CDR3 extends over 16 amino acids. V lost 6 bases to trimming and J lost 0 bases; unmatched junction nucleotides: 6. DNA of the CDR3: TGTGCCAGCAGAAACAGGGGGCTCCTAGCCAAAAACATTCAGTACTTC. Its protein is CASRNRGLLAKNIQYF.

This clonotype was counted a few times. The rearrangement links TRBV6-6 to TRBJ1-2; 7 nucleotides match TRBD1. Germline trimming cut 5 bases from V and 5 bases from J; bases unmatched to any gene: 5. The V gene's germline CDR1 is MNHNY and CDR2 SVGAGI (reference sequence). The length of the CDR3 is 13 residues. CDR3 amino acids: CASSRDSPYGYTF. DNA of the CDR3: TGTGCCAGCAGTCGGGACAGCCCTTATGGCTACACCTTC.

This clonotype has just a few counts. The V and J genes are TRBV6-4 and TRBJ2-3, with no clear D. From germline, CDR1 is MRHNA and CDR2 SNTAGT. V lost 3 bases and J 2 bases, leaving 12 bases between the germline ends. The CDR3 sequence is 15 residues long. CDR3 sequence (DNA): TGTGCCAGCAGTGAGGGGTCTACAGACACAGATACGCAGTATTTT. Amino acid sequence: CASSEGSTDTDTQYF.

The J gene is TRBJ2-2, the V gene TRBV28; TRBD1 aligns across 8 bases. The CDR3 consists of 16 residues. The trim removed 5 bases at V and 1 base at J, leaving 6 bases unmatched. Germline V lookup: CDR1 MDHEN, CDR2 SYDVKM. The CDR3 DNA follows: TGTGCCAGCAGTCCAGGGACAGGAAAGAACACCGGGGAGCTGTTTTTT. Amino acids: CASSPGTGKNTGELFF. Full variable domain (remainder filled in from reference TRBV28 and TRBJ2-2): DVKVTQSSRYLVKRTGEKVFLECVQDMDHENMFWYRQDPGLGLRLIYFSYDVKMKEKGDIPEGYSVSREKKERFSLILESASTNQTSMYLCASSPGTGKNTGELFFGEGSRLTVL.

CDR3 residues: CSARNTNQGAKNIQYF. For the CDR3, the DNA is TGCAGTGCTAGAAACACCAACCAGGGAGCCAAAAACATTCAGTACTTC. The chain employs TRBV20-1 and TRBJ2-4; possibly TRBD1 for D (5 bases). V was clipped by 2 bases and J by 0 bases, with 14 bases between them. The CDR3 is made up of 16 amino acids. Germline-derived CDR1 and CDR2 are DFQATT and SNEGSKA (reference sequence).

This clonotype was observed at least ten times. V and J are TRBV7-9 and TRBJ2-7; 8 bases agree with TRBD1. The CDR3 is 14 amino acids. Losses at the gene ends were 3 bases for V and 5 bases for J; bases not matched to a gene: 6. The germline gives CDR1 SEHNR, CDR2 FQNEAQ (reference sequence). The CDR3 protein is CASSFQDRDHEQYF. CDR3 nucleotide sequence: TGTGCCAGCAGCTTCCAGGACAGGGACCACGAGCAGTACTTC.